The source of this TCR beta chain is a study of shared clonotypes between healthy human individuals. Background on the study: Researchers assigned three CD4 naive, three CD4 memory, two CD8 naive and one CD8 memory plate to each donor. Study results and caveats: Inspection by rarefaction showed sorted-subset sequencing to be incomplete despite large depth.

It was at deep level that the assay was run. Assay: immunoSEQ multiplex PCR; the TCRdb copy retains only in-frame clones and omits some. This table has about 610,000 clones, around 97% appearing once. This clone is a singleton in its sample. Its antigen is undetermined. The CDR3 contains 11 residues. Between the trimmed V and J ends, which lost 3 bases and 9 bases, there was a span of 7 bases. CDR1 is SGHTS, CDR2 YDEGEE, per germline. The source of this sequence is a young woman in good health. The chain couples TRBV5-8 to TRBJ1-5; D is uncertain. The sample comprised naive CD4+ T cells sorted from blood. Subset meaning: CD45RA+ positively selected. In DNA form, the CDR3 reads TGTGCCAGCAGCTCGGTGTTGCCCCAGCATTTT. Translated, it gives CASSSVLPQHF.